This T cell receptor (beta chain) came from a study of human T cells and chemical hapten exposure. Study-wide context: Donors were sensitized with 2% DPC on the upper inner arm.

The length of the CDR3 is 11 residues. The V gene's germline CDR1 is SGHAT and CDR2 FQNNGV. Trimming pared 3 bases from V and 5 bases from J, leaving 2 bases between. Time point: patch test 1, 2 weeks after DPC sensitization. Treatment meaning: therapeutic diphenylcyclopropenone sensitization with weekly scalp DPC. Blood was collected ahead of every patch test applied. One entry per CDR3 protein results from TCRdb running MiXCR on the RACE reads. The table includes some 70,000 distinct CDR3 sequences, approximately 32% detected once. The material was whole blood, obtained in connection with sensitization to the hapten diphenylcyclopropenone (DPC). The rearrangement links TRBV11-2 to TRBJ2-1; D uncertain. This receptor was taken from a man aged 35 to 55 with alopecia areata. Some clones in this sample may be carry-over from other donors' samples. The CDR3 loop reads CASSFHNEQFF. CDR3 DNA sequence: TGTGCCAGCAGCTTCCACAATGAGCAGTTCTTC.